Described below is a single T cell receptor beta chain sequence and its context. Antigen unknown. These data are taken from a study of PD-1 blockade in classical Hodgkin lymphoma. With 3 bases clipped from V and 7 bases from J, the junction kept 10 bases outside the gene matches. Germline loops: CDR1 SGHRS, CDR2 YFSETQ. CDR3 length equals 15 residues. Relapse was seen in all patients after autologous stem cell transplantation, and brentuximab vedotin exposure was variable. Thawed PBMCs underwent magnetic negative selection to yield purified CD4+ T cells. Study observations and caveats: Unlike CD8+ TCR diversity, which did not rise significantly by C4D1, CD4+ TCR diversity did.

Assay used: immunoSEQ multiplex PCR; TCRdb lists only in-frame clones, some missing. The sample yields around 31,000 clones, 85% seen once. This chain joins TRBV5-1 and TRBJ2-1; 7 nucleotides agree with TRBD2. The clonotype originates from a human donor with classical Hodgkin lymphoma. The sequences come from CD4+ T cells from blood, collected at baseline. CDR3 in DNA: TGCGCCAGCAGCTCCGGACTAGAGATGGGTAATGAGCAGTTCTTC. Protein sequence: CASSSGLEMGNEQFF.